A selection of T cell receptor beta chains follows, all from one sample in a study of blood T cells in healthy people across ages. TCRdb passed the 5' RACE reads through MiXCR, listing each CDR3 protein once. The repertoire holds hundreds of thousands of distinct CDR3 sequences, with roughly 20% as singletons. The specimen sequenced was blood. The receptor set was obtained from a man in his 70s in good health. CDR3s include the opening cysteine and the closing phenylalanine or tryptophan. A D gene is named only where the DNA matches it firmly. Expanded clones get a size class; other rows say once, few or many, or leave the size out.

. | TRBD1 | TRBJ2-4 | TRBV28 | TGTGCCAGCAGGGGGGGACAGGAAAACATTCAGTACTTC | CASRGGQENIQYF
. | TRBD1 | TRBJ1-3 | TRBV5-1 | TGCGCCAGCAGCTTGTTTGGGACAGGGGCCTCTGGAAACACCATATATTTT | CASSLFGTGASGNTIYF
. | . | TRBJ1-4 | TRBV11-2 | TGTGCCAGCAGGAGGACGCCAGCAACTAATGAAAAACTGTTTTTT | CASRRTPATNEKLFF
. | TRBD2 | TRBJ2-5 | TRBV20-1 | TGCAGTGCTAGAGATTCAGGCGGGAGGTTGGTAGAGACCCAGTACTTC | CSARDSGGRLVETQYF
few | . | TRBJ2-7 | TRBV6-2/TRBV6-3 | TGTGCCAGCAGTTACTCAACCAGCTACGAGCAGTACTTC | CASSYSTSYEQYF
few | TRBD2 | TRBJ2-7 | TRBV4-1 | TGCGCCAGCAGCCAAGGGGGTGGACTAGCCGACGAGCAGCACTTC | CASSQGGGLADEQHF
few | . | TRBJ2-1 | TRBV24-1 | TGTGCCACCATGGTCCCGGCGACCAATGAGCAGTTCTTC | CATMVPATNEQFF
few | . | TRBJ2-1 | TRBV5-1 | TGCGCCAGCAGCTTCGGAGAAGGAGAGCAGTTCTTC | CASSFGEGEQFF
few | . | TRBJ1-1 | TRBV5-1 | TGCGCCAGCAGCATCCCGGGACAAAGCAACACTGAAGCTTTCTTT | CASSIPGQSNTEAFF
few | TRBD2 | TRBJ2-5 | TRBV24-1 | TGTGCCACCAGTGGCCGACTAGCCCCAGAGACCCAGTACTTC | CATSGRLAPETQYF
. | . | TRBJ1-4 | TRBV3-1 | TGTGCCAGCAGCCAAAGCAGGGGAAACGAAAAACTGTTTTTT | CASSQSRGNEKLFF
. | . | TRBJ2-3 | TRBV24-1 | TGTGCCACCAGTGATGCCTATCAAGATACGCAGTATTTT | CATSDAYQDTQYF
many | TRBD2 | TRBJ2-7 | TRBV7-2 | TGTGCCAGCAGCATTCAGCGGGAGTATGAGCAGTACTTC | CASSIQREYEQYF
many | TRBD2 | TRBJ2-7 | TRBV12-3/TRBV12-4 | TGTGCCAGCAGTTTTGGCGGGAGGTCCGAGCAGTACTTC | CASSFGGRSEQYF
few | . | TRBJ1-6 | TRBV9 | TGTGCCAGCAGCGTAGGGGGGGCCGATTCACCCCTCCACTTT | CASSVGGADSPLHF
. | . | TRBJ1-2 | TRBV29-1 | TGCAGCGTTGAAGAAAGCCCGGGGGACCCCTATGGCTACACCTTC | CSVEESPGDPYGYTF
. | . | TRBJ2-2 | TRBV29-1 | TGCAGCGTTGGGGGGACCGGCACCGGGGAGCTGTTTTTT | CSVGGTGTGELFF
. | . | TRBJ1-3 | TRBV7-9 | TGTGCCAGCAGCCCATTGGCGTCTGGAAACACCATATATTTT | CASSPLASGNTIYF
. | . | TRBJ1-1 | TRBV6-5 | TGTGCCAGCAGCGGCTCAGGGGACACTGAAGCTTTCTTT | CASSGSGDTEAFF
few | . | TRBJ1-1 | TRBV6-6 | TGTGCCAGCAGTTACCCACGCGAGGGGGTGAACACTGAAGCTTTCTTT | CASSYPREGVNTEAFF
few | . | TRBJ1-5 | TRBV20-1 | TGCAGTGCTAGAGAAAGTCTGCCCTTAAGGGGTCAGCCCCAGCATTTT | CSARESLPLRGQPQHF
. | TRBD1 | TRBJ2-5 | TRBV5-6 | TGTGCCAGCAGCTCGGGGTTGTCGACAGGGTCAGAGACCCAGTACTTC | CASSSGLSTGSETQYF
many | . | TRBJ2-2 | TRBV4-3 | TGCGCCAGCAGCCAAGCAGGGAACACCGGGGAGCTGTTTTTT | CASSQAGNTGELFF
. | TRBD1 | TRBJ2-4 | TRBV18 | TGTGCCAGCTCACCAAGCAGGGACAGACAAAACATTCAGTACTTC | CASSPSRDRQNIQYF
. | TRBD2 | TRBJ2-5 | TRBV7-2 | TGTGCCAGTAGCTTAGCGACTAGCGGGAGGACCCTGCGAGAGACCCAGTACTTC | CASSLATSGRTLRETQYF
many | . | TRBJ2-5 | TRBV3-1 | TGTGCCAGCAGCCAAGCGGGGCAAGAGACCCAGTACTTC | CASSQAGQETQYF
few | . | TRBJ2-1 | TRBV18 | TGTGCCAGCTCACCAAGGGATGTATATGAGCAGTTCTTC | CASSPRDVYEQFF
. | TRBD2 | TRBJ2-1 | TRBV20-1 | TGCAGTGCTGGAGTCCTAGCGGGAGGGCCGAATGAGCAGTTCTTC | CSAGVLAGGPNEQFF
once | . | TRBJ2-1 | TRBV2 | TGTGCCAGCGATCGGGACTCCAATGGGCAGTTCTTC | CASDRDSNGQFF
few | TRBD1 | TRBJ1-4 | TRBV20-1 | TGCAGTGCAAGGGACAGGGCTTCTACTAATGAAAAACTGTTTTTT | CSARDRASTNEKLFF
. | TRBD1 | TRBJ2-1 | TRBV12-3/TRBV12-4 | TGTGCCAGCAGCAGGGACAGGCTGTACAATGAGCAGTTCTTC | CASSRDRLYNEQFF
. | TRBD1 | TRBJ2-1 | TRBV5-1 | TGCGCCAGCAGAATTGACAGGGTAAATGAGCAGTTCTTC | CASRIDRVNEQFF
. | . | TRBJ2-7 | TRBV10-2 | TGCGCCAGCAGTGACTTAGTGACCCTCTACGAGCAGTACTTC | CASSDLVTLYEQYF
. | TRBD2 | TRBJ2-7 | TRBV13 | TGTGCCAGCAGCCTCGGACTAGCGGTTGACTACGAGCAGTACTTC | CASSLGLAVDYEQYF
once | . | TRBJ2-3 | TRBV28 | TGTGCCAGCCCCAAAGGCGGCATCTTCACAGATACGCAGTATTTT | CASPKGGIFTDTQYF
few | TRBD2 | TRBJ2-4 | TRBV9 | TGTACCAGCAGCCCTAGGGGGCTAGCGGGAGGGCCTGGGGGAAACATTCAGTACTTC | CTSSPRGLAGGPGGNIQYF
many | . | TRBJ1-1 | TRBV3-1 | TGTGCCAGCAGCCAAGAAATCCAGCTCAACACTGAAGCTTTCTTT | CASSQEIQLNTEAFF
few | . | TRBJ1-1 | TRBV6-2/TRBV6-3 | TGTGCCAGCAGTCAATTATCAGGGTCGGCCACTGAAGCTTTCTTT | CASSQLSGSATEAFF
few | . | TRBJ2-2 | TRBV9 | TGTGCCAGCAGCTATAATGGACCCAGATCGACCGGGGAGCTGTTTTTT | CASSYNGPRSTGELFF
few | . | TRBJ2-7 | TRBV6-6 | TGTGCCAGCAGTTACTCGTTCCCCGATAACTCCTACGAGCAGTGCTTC | CASSYSFPDNSYEQCF
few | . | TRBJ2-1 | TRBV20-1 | TGCAGTGCGTTAAGCGAGAAAGAGGCCTACAATGAGCAGTTCTTC | CSALSEKEAYNEQFF
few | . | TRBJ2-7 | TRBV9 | TGTGCCAGCAGCATCTCTTTTTCGGACGAGCAGTACTTC | CASSISFSDEQYF
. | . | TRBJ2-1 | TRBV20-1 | TGCAGTGCCACCTTGCCTACCAACCTCCGTCATGAGCAGTTCTTC | CSATLPTNLRHEQFF
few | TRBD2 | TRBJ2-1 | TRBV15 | TGTGCCACCAGCAGAGCTACTAGCGGCTACAATGAGCAGTTCTTC | CATSRATSGYNEQFF
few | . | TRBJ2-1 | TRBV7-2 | TGTGCCAGCAGCGCCACCCCTAGGGGGGAGCAGTTCTTC | CASSATPRGEQFF
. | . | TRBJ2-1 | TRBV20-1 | TGCAGCGCCCCGGGTGGCTACTACAATGAGCAGTTCTTC | CSAPGGYYNEQFF
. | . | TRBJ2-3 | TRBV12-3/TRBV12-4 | TGTGCCAGCAGTTCAGGACTACACACAGATACGCAGTATTTT | CASSSGLHTDTQYF
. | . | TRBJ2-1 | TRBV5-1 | TGCGCCAGCAGCTTTCGTTTGACGGGAGACAATGAGCAGTTCTTC | CASSFRLTGDNEQFF
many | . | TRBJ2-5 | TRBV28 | TGTGCCAGCAGTCGCAGGGGAGGGCAAGAGACCCAGTACTTC | CASSRRGGQETQYF
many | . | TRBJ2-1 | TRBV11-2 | TGTGCCAGCTTTTATACCAGGGGATCCTACAATGAGCAGTTCTTC | CASFYTRGSYNEQFF
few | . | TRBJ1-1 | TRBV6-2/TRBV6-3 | TGTGCCAGCAGTTACTCACGGGGGGGCACTGAAGCTTTCTTT | CASSYSRGGTEAFF
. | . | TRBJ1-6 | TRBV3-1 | TGTGCCAGCAGCCAAGCAGGGTCCTTGGGTTCACCCCTCCACTTT | CASSQAGSLGSPLHF
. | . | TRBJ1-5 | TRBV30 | TGTGCCTGGAGTATAGGGAATTACGATCAGCCCCAGCATTTT | CAWSIGNYDQPQHF
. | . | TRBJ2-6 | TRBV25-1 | TGTGCCAGCAGTGCCGCAGGGGGGGGCCCTGGGGCCAACGTCCTGACTTTC | CASSAAGGGPGANVLTF
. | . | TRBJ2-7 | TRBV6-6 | TGTGCCAGCAGGGACAGACCTTACGAGCAGTACTTC | CASRDRPYEQYF
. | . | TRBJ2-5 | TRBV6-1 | TGTGCCAGCAGTGAAGGAGTGCAGATATACCAAGAGACCCAGTACTTC | CASSEGVQIYQETQYF
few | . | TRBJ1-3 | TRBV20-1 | TGCAGTGCTAGAGCAGGGACGGACTCTGGAAACACCATATATTTT | CSARAGTDSGNTIYF
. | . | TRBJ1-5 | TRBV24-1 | TGTGCCACCAGTGATTGGCGGACGGGAATCAATCAGCCCCAGCATTTT | CATSDWRTGINQPQHF
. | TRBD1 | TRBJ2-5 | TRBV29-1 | TGCAGCGGGTACAGGGGTGAGACCCAGTACTTC | CSGYRGETQYF
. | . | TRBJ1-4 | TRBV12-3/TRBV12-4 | TGTGCCAGCAGTCTATCTAGTAATGAAAAACTGTTTTTT | CASSLSSNEKLFF